The 20 T cell receptor beta chains below come from one sample, sequenced in a study of Ad26.COV2.S vaccination and SARS-CoV-2 variants. Clones were sequenced by immunoSEQ multiplex PCR, and TCRdb holds only the in-frame ones, with some missing. This table has some 340,000 clones, around 85% appearing once. As for treatment: roughly 18 received Ad26.COV2.S at low or high dose, single or two shots; about five received placebo; per-sample allocation not given. Following the first vaccine or placebo injection, samples were taken on day 63. The starting material was peripheral blood, obtained in a trial of Ad26.COV2.S vaccine versus placebo. These receptors all stem from a person between 18 and 65 years old who received the Ad26.COV2.S COVID-19 vaccine or a placebo.

The chain joins TRBV11-3 to TRBJ2-1, with unresolved D. CDR1 is SGHNT, CDR2 YENEEA, per germline. V lost 5 bases and J lost 9, with 20 bases in between. This CDR3 region has 15 residues. CDR3 sequence: CASSPAGLSLGEQFF. The CDR3 region has the DNA TGTGCCAGCAGCCCCGCAGGTCTATCCTTGGGTGAGCAGTTCTTC.

V and J are TRBV11-2 and TRBJ2-7, with D possibly being TRBD2 (6 bases). Germline V gene data show CDR1 as SGHAT and CDR2 as FQNNGV. This CDR3 is built from 15 residues. Deletions cut 4 bases from V and 4 bases from J, with 17 bases between. The CDR3 DNA reads as TGTGCCAGCAGCTCGCCTAGGGAGGCATTTTACGAGCAGTACTTC. Protein product: CASSSPREAFYEQYF.

This clone was counted a few times. The rearrangement joins TRBV30 to TRBJ1-5, with 8 nucleotides matching TRBD1. Trimming cost V 2 bases and J 5 bases; bases outside gene matches: 8. Germline CDR1 reads GTSNPN; CDR2 reads SVGIG (reference sequence). The CDR3 spans 15 residues. In DNA, the CDR3 is TGTGCCTGGAGTTCCCCGGGACAGGACCATCAGCCCCAGCATTTT. This codes for CAWSSPGQDHQPQHF.

The V call is TRBV7-2, the J call TRBJ1-2; D gene uncertain. Per the germline V gene, CDR1 is SGHTA and CDR2 is FQGNSA. V shed 5 bases and J shed 8 bases, with 21 bases lying between them. This CDR3 has 15 amino acids. This CDR3 reads CASSNLVLKEGGYTF. In nucleotides, the CDR3 is TGTGCCAGCAGCAATCTAGTACTCAAAGAGGGAGGCTACACCTTC.

Only a few counts were recorded for this clone. The chain couples TRBV7-3 to TRBJ2-3, with TRBD1 identical over 11 bases. This CDR3 is 15 amino acids long. The V gene's germline CDR1 is SGHTA and CDR2 FQGTGA. J gave up 2 bases and V 6 bases, and 4 bases lay outside the gene matches. CDR3 nucleotide sequence: TGTGCCAGCAGGTCGGGACAGGGGGTCACAGATACGCAGTATTTT. It specifies CASRSGQGVTDTQYF.

This chain links TRBV3-1 (or the pseudogene TRBV3-2) with TRBJ2-7, with D possibly matching TRBD1 (5 bases). This CDR3 has 13 amino acids. Per the germline V gene, CDR1 is LGHDT and CDR2 is YNNKEL (reference sequence). Trimming took off 5 bases at V and 4 bases at J, with 12 bases between the two ends. The CDR3 sequence is CASSSRTSYEQYF. The CDR3 DNA is TGTGCCAGCAGCTCCCGGACATCTTACGAGCAGTACTTC.

J is TRBJ1-2 and V is TRBV19; perhaps TRBD1 as D (5 bases). Deletions cut 7 bases from V and 2 bases from J, with 11 bases between. CDR1 LNHDA and CDR2 SQIVND come from the germline V gene (reference sequence). This CDR3 is 13 amino acids long. CDR3 region: CASTAAGNYGYTF. In nucleotides, the CDR3 is TGTGCCAGTACCGCCGCAGGGAACTATGGCTACACCTTC.

In its sample, this clone was seen once. The V call is TRBV5-1, the J call TRBJ2-1; 8 bases are a match to TRBD1. J was trimmed by 5 bases and V by 1 base; bases with no gene match: 5. This CDR3 contains 15 residues. Per the germline V gene, CDR1 is SGHRS and CDR2 is YFSETQ. CDR3 sequence (DNA): TGCGCCAGCAGCTTGAACACAGGGGGAAACAATGAGCAGTTCTTC. Protein sequence: CASSLNTGGNNEQFF.

The chain is built from TRBV7-9 and TRBJ1-2; maybe TRBD1 (6 bases). Germline assignment: CDR1 SEHNR and CDR2 FQNEAQ (reference sequence). The CDR3 runs to 13 residues. Trimming removed 3 bases from V and 6 bases from J, with 11 bases in between. CDR3 in DNA: TGTGCCAGCAGCTTTAGGGGGGCGGATGGCTACACCTTC. Translating it yields CASSFRGADGYTF.

The chain carries TRBV23-1 and TRBJ1-2; D is undetermined. TRBV23-1 is known as an ORF, though its function is uncertain. The length of the CDR3 is 16 residues. V was trimmed by 0 bases and J by 2 bases, leaving 13 bases between them. The CDR3 DNA is TGCGCCAGCAGTCAATCGACCGCCAGGCAGAACTATGGCTACACCTTC. Protein: CASSQSTARQNYGYTF.

Concerning this clone: The sample has other DNA sequences that encode this CDR3 too. V is TRBV12-3 or TRBV12-4 and J is TRBJ2-5, with TRBD1 matching over 8 bases. The CDR3 loop spans 13 amino acids. After removal of 3 bases from V and 5 bases from J, the junction contained 2 bases not matched to a gene. The DNA for the CDR3 is TGTGCCAGCAGTTTCAGGGGGCTGGAGACCCAGTACTTC. Residues: CASSFRGLETQYF.

The chain employs TRBV11-3 and TRBJ2-3, with 12 bases lining up with TRBD2. Germline values: CDR1 SGHNT, CDR2 YENEEA. This CDR3 comprises 14 residues. V gave up 2 bases and J gave up 6 bases; unmatched junction bases: 0. For the CDR3, the DNA is TGTGCCAGCAGCTTAACTAGCGGGGGGGATACGCAGTATTTT. Protein product: CASSLTSGGDTQYF.

The chain employs TRBV6-5 and TRBJ1-2; D is possibly TRBD1 (6 bases). V was clipped by 5 bases and J by 11 bases, with 24 bases between them. The CDR3 loop spans 15 amino acids. Germline lookup yields CDR1 MNHEY and CDR2 SVGAGI. The CDR3 spells CASSQTGGRVGVYTF. The CDR3, as DNA: TGTGCCAGCAGTCAGACGGGGGGCCGCGTTGGGGTTTACACCTTC.

V gene TRBV28 combines with J gene TRBJ1-1; D unclear. V was shortened by 6 bases and J by 0 bases, with 14 bases between the two germline ends. This CDR3 comprises 15 residues. Germline CDR1 reads MDHEN; CDR2 reads SYDVKM. CDR3 DNA sequence: TGTGCCAGCAGCCGCCAGGTCAGCATGAACACTGAAGCTTTCTTT. This encodes CASSRQVSMNTEAFF. The full variable domain, in which reference TRBV28 and TRBJ1-1 provide the parts outside the CDR3, is DVKVTQSSRYLVKRTGEKVFLECVQDMDHENMFWYRQDPGLGLRLIYFSYDVKMKEKGDIPEGYSVSREKKERFSLILESASTNQTSMYLCASSRQVSMNTEAFFGQGTRLTVV.

This clone was seen only once. The genes are TRBV6-6 and TRBJ1-2, with TRBD1 matching over 9 bases. J lost 8 bases, V lost 6 bases, and 10 bases had no gene match. Germline CDR1 is MNHNY and CDR2 is SVGAGI (reference sequence). There are 14 residues in the CDR3. The CDR3: CASSKGQGDRGYTF. The CDR3 DNA follows: TGTGCCAGCAGCAAGGGACAGGGAGACCGCGGCTACACCTTC.

CDR3 protein: CASSYSGEEQYF. Here the CDR3 DNA reads TGTGCCAGCAGTTACTCGGGGGAGGAGCAGTACTTC. V and J are TRBV6-6 and TRBJ2-7; D possibly uses TRBD1 or TRBD2 (5 bases each). CDR1 and CDR2 (germline): MNHNY, SVGAGI (reference sequence). V lost 0 bases to trimming and J lost 7 bases, with 7 bases between them. The CDR3 has 12 residues.

V is TRBV5-8 and J is TRBJ1-2; 7 nucleotides match TRBD1. V dropped 2 bases and J dropped 2; count of bases not matched to a gene: 6. In germline, CDR1 is SGHTS, CDR2 YDEGEE. The CDR3 sequence is 15 residues long. The CDR3 bases are TGTGCCAGCAGCTTAGGTGACAGGGACAACTATGGCTACACCTTC. It is translated as CASSLGDRDNYGYTF. Drawing the rest from reference TRBV5-8 and TRBJ1-2, the complete variable domain is EAGVTQSPTHLIKTRGQQATLRCSPISGHTSVYWYQQALGLGLQFLLWYDEGEERNRGNFPPRFSGRQFPNYSSELNVNALELEDSALYLCASSLGDRDNYGYTFGSGTRLTVV.

V gene TRBV25-1 combines with J gene TRBJ1-6, with TRBD1 identical over 8 bases. CDR3 size: 14 residues. The germline gives CDR1 MGHDK, CDR2 SYGVNS. With V trimmed by 8 bases and J by 7 bases, 7 bases remained unmatched. The CDR3 sequence is CASQGQVSNSPLHF. CDR3 bases: TGTGCCAGCCAGGGACAGGTCTCCAATTCACCCCTCCACTTT.

This chain uses TRBV6-5 with TRBJ1-2; 9 bases map to TRBD1. J lost 6 bases, V lost 8 bases, and 13 bases had no gene match. Germline assignment: CDR1 MNHEY and CDR2 SVGAGI. The CDR3 sequence is 15 residues long. CDR3: CASWGGTGRANGYTF. CDR3 in DNA: TGTGCCAGCTGGGGGGGGACAGGGCGGGCCAATGGCTACACCTTC.

CDR3 protein: CASNPIDGRGDNEQFF. The CDR3, as DNA: TGTGCCAGCAATCCTATCGATGGCAGGGGGGACAATGAGCAGTTCTTC. This chain joins TRBV28 and TRBJ2-1; tentatively, D is TRBD1 (7 bases). Germline V gene sequence: CDR1 MDHEN, CDR2 SYDVKM. V was pared by 7 bases and J by 5 bases, with 21 bases between. The CDR3 runs 16 residues. The full variable domain, rest sourced from reference TRBV28 and TRBJ2-1, is DVKVTQSSRYLVKRTGEKVFLECVQDMDHENMFWYRQDPGLGLRLIYFSYDVKMKEKGDIPEGYSVSREKKERFSLILESASTNQTSMYLCASNPIDGRGDNEQFFGPGTRLTVL.